The entry below describes one T cell receptor (beta chain). The sample is drawn from a study of blood T cells in healthy people across ages. CDR3 size: 14 residues. With V trimmed by 6 bases and J by 4 bases, 6 bases remained unmatched. Together with a sample-barcoded 5' primer, a J-beta primer mix was included in a second PCR lasting roughly 6 to 12 cycles. Each cDNA molecule carried a tag from a template-switch adaptor that contained 12 random nucleotides. A single record per CDR3 protein comes from TCRdb applying MiXCR to the 5' RACE reads. The sample yields about 640,000 distinct CDR3 sequences, 45% to 65% seen once.

The sequence was obtained from a man aged 55 to 70 in good health. This sequence joins TRBV12-3 or TRBV12-4 and TRBJ2-5, with 9 bases identical to TRBD1. Material: blood. The CDR3 spells CASSETGGLETQYF. CDR3 DNA: TGTGCCAGCAGCGAGACAGGGGGTTTAGAGACCCAGTACTTC.